Presented here are 6 T cell receptor beta chains from one specimen sequenced in a study of blood T cell repertoires in COVID-19. TCRdb's table, derived via immunoSEQ multiplex PCR, lists solely in-frame clones and lacks some. The profile covers roughly 100,000 clones, with 76% appearing a single time and about 6.5% taken by the ten largest. Sequencing was performed on peripheral blood. Every receptor here comes from a man between 65 and 85 years old with acute or convalescent COVID-19.

The V gene is TRBV15, the J gene TRBJ2-3; tentatively, D is TRBD1 (6 bases). Trimming removed 6 bases from V and 4 bases from J, with 14 bases in between. CDR3 size: 14 residues. Germline values: CDR1 LNHNV, CDR2 YYDKDF (reference sequence). Here the CDR3 reads CATSLGGDADTQYF. The DNA for the CDR3 is TGTGCCACCAGTCTTGGGGGCGATGCAGATACGCAGTATTTT.

This clone turned up a few times. The gene calls are TRBV7-2 and TRBJ1-1; D might be TRBD1 (5 bases). The germline V and J ends were trimmed by 5 bases and 7 bases, with 17 bases remaining between them. CDR3 length: 14 amino acids. CDR1 is SGHTA, CDR2 FQGNSA, per germline. CDR3 protein: CASSRGRPGGEAFF. The CDR3 bases are TGTGCCAGCAGCCGTGGTAGGCCGGGGGGTGAAGCTTTCTTT.

The chain employs TRBV19 and TRBJ2-1, with 9 bases aligning to TRBD1. Germline lookup yields CDR1 LNHDA and CDR2 SQIVND (reference sequence). V lost 7 bases and J lost 6; bases outside the gene matches: 19. The CDR3 is made up of 18 amino acids. CDR3 sequence (DNA): TGTGCCAGTACCAGAAGCGGCGGGACAGGGAAAAATAGCAATGAGCAGTTCTTC. This codes for CASTRSGGTGKNSNEQFF.

This sequence joins TRBV6-5 and TRBJ1-4; D is ambiguous. The V gene lost 0 bases and the J gene lost 4 bases, with 9 bases spanning the gap. The CDR3 length is 15 residues. Germline CDR1 is MNHEY and CDR2 is SVGAGI. The CDR3 sequence: CASSYSGADNEKLFF. The CDR3 coding sequence is TGTGCCAGCAGTTACTCGGGAGCTGATAATGAAAAACTGTTTTTT.

This clone has just one count. V is TRBV30 and J is TRBJ2-2; no firm D call. The germline V and J ends were trimmed by 0 bases and 6 bases, with 8 bases remaining between them. The CDR3 covers 13 residues. Germline CDR1 is GTSNPN and CDR2 is SVGIG (reference sequence). The CDR3 DNA reads TGTGCCTGGAGTGTTCTATCCGCCGGGGAGCTGTTTTTT. Translating gives CAWSVLSAGELFF.

With regard to this clone: At one boundary the junction diverges from the germline segment, which might be a read error. This chain links TRBV7-9 with TRBJ1-1; tentatively, D is TRBD1 (6 bases). The germline V gene has CDR1 SEHNR and CDR2 FQNEAQ (reference sequence). The CDR3 runs to 14 residues. The CDR3 region is CATGGGALKTEAFF. DNA for the CDR3: TGTGCCACCGGCGGGGGGGCGTTGAAGACTGAAGCTTTCTTT. Full variable domain (rest looked up from reference TRBV7-9 and TRBJ1-1): DTGVSQNPRHKITKRGQNVTFRCDPISEHNRLYWYRQTLGQGPEFLTYFQNEAQLEKSRLLSDRFSAERPKGSFSTLEIQRTEQGDSAMYLCATGGGALKTEAFFGQGTRLTVV.